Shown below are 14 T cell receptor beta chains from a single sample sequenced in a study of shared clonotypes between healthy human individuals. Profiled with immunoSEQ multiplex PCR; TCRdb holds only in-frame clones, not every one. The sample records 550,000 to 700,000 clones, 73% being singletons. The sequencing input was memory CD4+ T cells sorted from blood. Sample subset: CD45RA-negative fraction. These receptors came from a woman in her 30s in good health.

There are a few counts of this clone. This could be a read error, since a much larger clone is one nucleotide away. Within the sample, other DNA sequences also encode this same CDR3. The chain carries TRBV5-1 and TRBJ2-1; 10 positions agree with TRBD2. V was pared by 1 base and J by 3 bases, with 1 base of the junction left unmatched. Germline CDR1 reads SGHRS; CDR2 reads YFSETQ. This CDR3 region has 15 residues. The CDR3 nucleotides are TGCGCCAGCAGCTTGTCTAGCGGGGGCTACAATGAGCAGTTCTTC. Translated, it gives CASSLSSGGYNEQFF.

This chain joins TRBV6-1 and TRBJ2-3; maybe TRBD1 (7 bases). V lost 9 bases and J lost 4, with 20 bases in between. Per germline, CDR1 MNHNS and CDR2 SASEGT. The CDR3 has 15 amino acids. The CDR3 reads CASTTGEGGSDTQYF. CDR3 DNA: TGTGCCAGTACTACAGGGGAAGGGGGGTCAGATACGCAGTATTTT.

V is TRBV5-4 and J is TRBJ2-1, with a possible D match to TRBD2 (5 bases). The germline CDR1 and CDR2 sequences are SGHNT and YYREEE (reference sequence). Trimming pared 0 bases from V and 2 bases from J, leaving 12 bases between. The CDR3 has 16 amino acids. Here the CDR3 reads CASSLVRGRAYNEQFF. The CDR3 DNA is TGTGCCAGCAGCTTGGTACGTGGGCGGGCCTACAATGAGCAGTTCTTC.

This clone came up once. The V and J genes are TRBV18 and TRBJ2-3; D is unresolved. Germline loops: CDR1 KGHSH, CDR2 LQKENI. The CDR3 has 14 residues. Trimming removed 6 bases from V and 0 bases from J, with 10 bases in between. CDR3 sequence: CASSPVASTDTQYF. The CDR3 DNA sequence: TGTGCCAGCTCCCCCGTGGCCAGCACAGATACGCAGTATTTT.

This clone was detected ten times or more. This CDR3 reads CASTLGGAANEKLFF. CDR3 sequence (DNA): TGTGCCAGCACCCTGGGAGGAGCAGCTAATGAAAAACTGTTTTTT. The V call is TRBV7-2, the J call TRBJ1-4; no clear D. The CDR3 runs 15 residues. Trimming removed 7 bases at V and 3 bases at J, with 15 bases between. Germline V CDR1 and CDR2: SGHTA, FQGNSA.

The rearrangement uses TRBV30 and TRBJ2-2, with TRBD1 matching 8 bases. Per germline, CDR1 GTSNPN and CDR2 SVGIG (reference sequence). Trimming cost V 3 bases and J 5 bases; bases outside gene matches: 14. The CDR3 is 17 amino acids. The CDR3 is CAWRVDRGVLGTGELFF. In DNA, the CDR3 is TGTGCCTGGAGGGTCGACAGGGGAGTTCTGGGTACCGGGGAGCTGTTTTTT.

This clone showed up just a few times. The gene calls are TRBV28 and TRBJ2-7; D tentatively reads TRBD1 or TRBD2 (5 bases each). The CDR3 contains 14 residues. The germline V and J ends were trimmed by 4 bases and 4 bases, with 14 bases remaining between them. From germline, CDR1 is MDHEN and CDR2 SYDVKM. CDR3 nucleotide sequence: TGTGCCAGCAGTTCCCCGGGACCCGTATACGAGCAGTACTTC. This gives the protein CASSSPGPVYEQYF.

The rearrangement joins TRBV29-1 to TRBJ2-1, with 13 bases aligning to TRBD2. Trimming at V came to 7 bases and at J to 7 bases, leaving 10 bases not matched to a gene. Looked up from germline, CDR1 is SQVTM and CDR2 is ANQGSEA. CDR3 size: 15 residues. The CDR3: CSARKPGLAGNEQFF. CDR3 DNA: TGCAGCGCCAGAAAACCGGGACTAGCGGGAAATGAGCAGTTCTTC.

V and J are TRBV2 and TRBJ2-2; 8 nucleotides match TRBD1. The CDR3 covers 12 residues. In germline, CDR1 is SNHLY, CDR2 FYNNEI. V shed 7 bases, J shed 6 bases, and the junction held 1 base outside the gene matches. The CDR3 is CASTTGAGELFF. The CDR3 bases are TGTGCCAGCACGACAGGGGCCGGGGAGCTGTTTTTT.

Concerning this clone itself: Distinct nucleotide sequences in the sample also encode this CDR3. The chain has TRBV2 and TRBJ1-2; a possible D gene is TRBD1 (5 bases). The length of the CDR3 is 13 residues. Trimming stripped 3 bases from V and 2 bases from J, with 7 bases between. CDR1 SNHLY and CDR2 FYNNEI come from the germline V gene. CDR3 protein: CASSDRGNYGYTF. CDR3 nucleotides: TGTGCCAGCAGTGATAGGGGAAACTATGGCTACACCTTC.

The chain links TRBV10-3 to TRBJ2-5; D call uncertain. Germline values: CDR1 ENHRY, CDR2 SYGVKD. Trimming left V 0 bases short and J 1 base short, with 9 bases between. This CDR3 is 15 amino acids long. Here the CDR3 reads CAISESAASQETQYF. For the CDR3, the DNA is TGTGCCATCAGTGAGTCAGCAGCGTCCCAAGAGACCCAGTACTTC.

CDR3 amino acids: CASSGRQGHETQYF. Written as DNA, the CDR3 is TGTGCCAGCAGCGGGCGACAGGGGCACGAGACCCAGTACTTC. The chain links TRBV9 to TRBJ2-5, with TRBD1 identical over 8 bases. CDR1 is SGDLS, CDR2 YYNGEE, per germline. Germline trimming cut 3 bases from V and 5 bases from J; bases unmatched to any gene: 6. This CDR3 spans 14 amino acids.

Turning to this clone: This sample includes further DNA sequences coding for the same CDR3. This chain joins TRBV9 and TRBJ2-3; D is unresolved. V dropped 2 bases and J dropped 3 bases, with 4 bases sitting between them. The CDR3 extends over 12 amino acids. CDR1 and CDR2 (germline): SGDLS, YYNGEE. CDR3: CASSVRTDTQYF. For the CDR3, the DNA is TGTGCCAGCAGCGTTCGAACAGATACGCAGTATTTT.

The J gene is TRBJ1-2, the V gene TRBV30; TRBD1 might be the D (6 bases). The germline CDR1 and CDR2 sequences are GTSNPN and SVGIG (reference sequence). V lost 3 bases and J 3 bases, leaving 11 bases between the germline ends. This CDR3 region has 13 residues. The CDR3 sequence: CAWSADRHYGYTF. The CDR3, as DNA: TGTGCCTGGAGCGCCGACAGGCACTATGGCTACACCTTC.